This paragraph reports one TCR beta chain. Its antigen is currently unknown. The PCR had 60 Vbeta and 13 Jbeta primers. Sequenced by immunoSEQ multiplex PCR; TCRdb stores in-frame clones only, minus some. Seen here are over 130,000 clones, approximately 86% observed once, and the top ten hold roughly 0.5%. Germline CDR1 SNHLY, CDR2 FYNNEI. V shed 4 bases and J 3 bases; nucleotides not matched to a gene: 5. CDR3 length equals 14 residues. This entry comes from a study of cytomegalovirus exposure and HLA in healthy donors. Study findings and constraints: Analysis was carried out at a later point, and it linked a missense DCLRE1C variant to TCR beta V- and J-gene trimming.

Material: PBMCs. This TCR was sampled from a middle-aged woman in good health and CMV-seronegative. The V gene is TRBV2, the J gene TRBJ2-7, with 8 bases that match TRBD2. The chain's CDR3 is CASSGTSRYYEQYF. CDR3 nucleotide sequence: TGTGCCAGCAGTGGGACTAGCAGATACTACGAGCAGTACTTC.